This T cell receptor beta chain was observed in a study of T cell repertoires in aging, cancer and after chemotherapy. Study-wide results and caveats: The repertoire data cannot show anything about immunological memory following chemotherapy. Healthy donors lost TCR diversity with age mainly through richness, cancer patients through richness and evenness.

Multiplex touch-down PCR with TRB-A/B primers amplified rearranged V-D-J TRB sequences. Each CDR3 protein gets one entry after TCRdb re-called the multiplex PCR reads with MiXCR. The table has approximately 1,300 distinct CDR3 sequences, approximately 22% seen once. Amplification of TCR beta used genomic DNA extracted from peripheral blood. About this clonotype: Its antigen is unidentified.

The CDR3 extends over 15 amino acids. Between the trimmed V and J ends, which lost 6 bases and 8 bases, there was a span of 22 bases. Germline CDR1 and CDR2: SGHTA and FQGNSA. This clonotype was sampled from a human donor with a solid tumor. Sequencing was performed on blood. The chain employs TRBV7-2 and TRBJ1-2; D is perhaps TRBD1 (6 bases). The DNA for the CDR3 is TGTGCCAGCAGTGTTCGACAGGAGACTTTGGGAGGCTACACCTTC. It codes for CASSVRQETLGGYTF.